These 19 T cell receptor beta chains share one sample of origin, sequenced in a study of beta chain features in type 1 diabetes. Expressed TCRB transcripts got sequenced, as all isolated RNA was reverse transcribed. The table came from immunoSEQ multiplex PCR; TCRdb's copy has only in-frame clones and leaves some out. This sample yields roughly 290,000 clones, of which about 7.8% are seen a single time; roughly 1% belongs to the top ten. The material sequenced was central memory CD4+ T cells from blood. The receptors stem from a woman aged 18-29 years in good health.

V is TRBV5-1 and J is TRBJ1-4, with D possibly TRBD1 on 5 matching bases. V lost 1 base and J 8 bases, leaving 15 bases between the germline ends. Germline CDR1 is SGHRS and CDR2 is YFSETQ. The CDR3 contains 15 residues. CDR3 coding DNA: TGCGCCAGCAGCTTGATGGGGGGTGCGGAGGAAAAACTGTTTTTT. Amino acids: CASSLMGGAEEKLFF. Combining the CDR3 with reference TRBV5-1 and TRBJ1-4 gives the whole variable domain KAGVTQTPRYLIKTRGQQVTLSCSPISGHRSVSWYQQTPGQGLQFLFEYFSETQRNKGNFPGRFSGRQFSNSRSEMNVSTLELGDSALYLCASSLMGGAEEKLFFGSGTQLSVL.

This chain joins TRBV29-1 and TRBJ2-7; D unresolved. V was shortened by 6 bases and J by 2 bases, with 17 bases between the two germline ends. There are 14 residues in the CDR3. Germline loops: CDR1 SQVTM, CDR2 ANQGSEA. The CDR3 loop reads CSVALLAAPYEQYF. CDR3 nucleotide sequence: TGCAGCGTCGCTCTGCTTGCGGCCCCCTACGAGCAGTACTTC.

This clone was seen a few times. This rearrangement joins TRBV15 to TRBJ1-1; 8 bases align to TRBD1. J lost 8 bases, V lost 1 base, and 6 bases had no gene match. Germline V gene lookup returns CDR1 LNHNV and CDR2 YYDKDF (reference sequence). The CDR3 has 14 amino acids. The CDR3 DNA reads TGTGCCACCAGCAGAGGAGGACAGGGCTTGGAAGCTTTCTTT. This sequence encodes CATSRGGQGLEAFF.

This clone was seen more than once but under ten times. The chain is built from TRBV29-1 and TRBJ1-1; no firm D call. The germline V gene has CDR1 SQVTM and CDR2 ANQGSEA. The CDR3 covers 12 residues. Trimming removed 4 bases from V and 0 bases from J, with 6 bases in between. The CDR3 loop reads CSVGSMNTEAFF. CDR3 nucleotides: TGCAGCGTTGGCTCGATGAACACTGAAGCTTTCTTT.

The chain has TRBV2 and TRBJ2-5, with 8 bases lining up with TRBD1. V dropped 8 bases and J dropped 5; count of bases not matched to a gene: 13. Per germline, CDR1 SNHLY and CDR2 FYNNEI. The CDR3 extends over 15 amino acids. CDR3 in DNA: TGTGCCAGCCGCGGCCAGGGGGCGCGCGGTGAGACCCAGTACTTC. Its translation: CASRGQGARGETQYF. Combining the CDR3 with reference TRBV2 and TRBJ2-5 gives the whole variable domain EPEVTQTPSHQVTQMGQEVILRCVPISNHLYFYWYRQILGQKVEFLVSFYNNEISEKSEIFDDQFSVERPDGSNFTLKIRSTKLEDSAMYFCASRGQGARGETQYFGPGTRLLVL.

This clone has a handful of counts. A much more abundant neighbour one base away suggests this may be a read error. The CDR3 nucleotides read TGTGCCAGCAGCGACAGGGGCACAGATACGCAGTATTTT. Protein sequence: CASSDRGTDTQYF. The chain employs TRBV6-5 and TRBJ2-3; 7 bases line up with TRBD1. Germline V lookup: CDR1 MNHEY, CDR2 SVGAGI. The CDR3 contains 13 residues. The ends lost 6 bases at V and 1 base at J; junction bases unmatched: 1.

The chain has TRBV3-2 and TRBJ2-6. TRBV3-2 corresponds to a pseudogene. The CDR3 is 9 amino acids. The DNA of the CDR3 is TGTGCCAGCAGCGGCGTCCTGACTTTC. Residues: CASSGVLTF.

This clone was found a few times. As DNA, the CDR3 is TGTGCCAGCAGCCCCCCAGCGGCCTATGGCTACACCTTC. Translated, it gives CASSPPAAYGYTF. The rearrangement links TRBV7-9 to TRBJ1-2; D not resolved. Germline CDR1 and CDR2: SEHNR and FQNEAQ (reference sequence). The CDR3 totals 13 residues. Trimming took 5 bases from V and 4 from J, leaving 11 bases between them.

This clone showed up just a few times. The V gene is TRBV7-2, the J gene TRBJ2-5; TRBD1 matches at 9 bases. Germline loops: CDR1 SGHTA, CDR2 FQGNSA. The V segment lost 4 bases and the J segment 5 bases; nucleotides outside the gene matches: 8. CDR3 length equals 15 residues. Written as DNA, the CDR3 is TGTGCCAGCAGCTCATCCGGGACAGGGAGGGAGACCCAGTACTTC. It yields the protein CASSSSGTGRETQYF. The whole variable domain, remainder taken from reference TRBV7-2 and TRBJ2-5, is GAGVSQSPSNKVTEKGKDVELRCDPISGHTALYWYRQSLGQGLEFLIYFQGNSAPDKSGLPSDRFSAERTGGSVSTLTIQRTQQEDSAVYLCASSSSGTGRETQYFGPGTRLLVL.

This clone was observed a handful of times. The chain employs TRBV28 and TRBJ2-7; D is perhaps TRBD2 (6 bases). Between the trimmed V and J ends, which lost 11 bases and 6 bases, there was a span of 20 bases. Germline CDR1 and CDR2: MDHEN and SYDVKM. The CDR3 consists of 13 residues. The CDR3 sequence is CAARGRSPSEQYV. The CDR3, as DNA: TGTGCCGCGCGGGGACGGAGCCCGTCCGAGCAGTACGTC.

A few counts support this clone. This chain uses TRBV10-3 with TRBJ2-7; no clear D gene. V was shortened by 5 bases and J by 3 bases, with 8 bases between the two germline ends. The CDR3 covers 12 residues. CDR1 and CDR2 from the germline V gene are ENHRY and SYGVKD. The CDR3 is CAISPKSYEQYF. The CDR3 DNA reads as TGTGCCATCAGTCCAAAGAGCTACGAGCAGTACTTC.

This clone has just a few counts. The V and J genes are TRBV5-1 and TRBJ2-3; D ambiguous. The V gene lost 2 bases and the J gene lost 3 bases, with 7 bases spanning the gap. The CDR3 sequence is 13 residues long. The germline V gene encodes CDR1 SGHRS and CDR2 YFSETQ. As DNA, the CDR3 is TGCGCCAGCAGCTTAGCCGGAACAGATACGCAGTATTTT. Its translation is CASSLAGTDTQYF.

V gene TRBV7-2 combines with J gene TRBJ1-4, with 8 bases matching TRBD1. Germline-derived CDR1 and CDR2 are SGHTA and FQGNSA. Trimming at V came to 0 bases and at J to 10 bases, leaving 7 bases not matched to a gene. This CDR3 has 15 residues. CDR3 in amino acids: CASSLAPGQGGKLFF. The CDR3 region has the DNA TGTGCCAGCAGCTTAGCCCCAGGACAGGGTGGAAAACTGTTTTTT.

This clone was recorded a few times. The junction differs from germline at one of its ends, possibly a read error. The V and J genes are TRBV9 and TRBJ2-1, with a weak D call TRBD1 (6 bases). CDR1 is SGDLS and CDR2 is YYNGEE in the germline V gene. The CDR3 loop spans 12 amino acids. CDR3 protein: CASSVDGQIAVF. Written as DNA, the CDR3 is TGTGCCAGCAGCGTAGATGGACAGATCGCGGTCTTC.

The chain carries TRBV6-5 and TRBJ2-2, with TRBD1 as a possible D gene (7 bases). The germline CDR1 and CDR2 sequences are MNHEY and SVGAGI. The CDR3 consists of 13 residues. V was clipped by 8 bases and J by 7 bases, with 14 bases between them. The CDR3 sequence: CASRQGLGGELFF. The CDR3 coding sequence is TGTGCCAGCCGACAGGGACTTGGCGGGGAGCTGTTTTTT.

This chain joins TRBV28 and TRBJ2-1; 9 nucleotides match TRBD2. CDR3 length: 14 amino acids. The germline V gene has CDR1 MDHEN and CDR2 SYDVKM. The junction had 3 bases not matched to a gene; V was cut back by 9 bases and J by 0 bases. The CDR3 spells CASRAGGSYNEQFF. The CDR3, as DNA: TGTGCCAGTAGAGCGGGAGGCTCCTACAATGAGCAGTTCTTC.

The table lists this clone with a few counts. This rearrangement joins TRBV20-1 to TRBJ2-7; 9 bases agree with TRBD1. Germline loops: CDR1 DFQATT, CDR2 SNEGSKA (reference sequence). Germline trimming cut 6 bases from V and 8 bases from J; bases unmatched to any gene: 5. The CDR3 spans 11 residues. CDR3 in amino acids: CSAGGQGQQYV. The CDR3 nucleotides are TGCAGTGCCGGGGGACAGGGACAGCAGTACGTC.

This clone has only a few counts. The gene calls are TRBV6-6 and TRBJ1-2; D remains unclear. Trimming stripped 4 bases from V and 8 bases from J, with 11 bases between. Germline CDR1 is MNHNY and CDR2 is SVGAGI (reference sequence). The CDR3 is made up of 12 amino acids. Here the CDR3 DNA reads TGTGCCAGCAGTTCAATCGGGAAAGGCTACACCTTC. Encoded protein: CASSSIGKGYTF.

This clone was recorded a few times. This chain joins TRBV7-2 and TRBJ2-5; D not certain. Germline loops: CDR1 SGHTA, CDR2 FQGNSA. There are 15 residues in the CDR3. V shed 5 bases and J shed 3 bases, with 16 bases lying between them. The CDR3 sequence: CASSPPGSGKETQYF. CDR3 nucleotide sequence: TGTGCCAGCAGCCCCCCTGGGTCAGGAAAAGAGACCCAGTACTTC.